This TCR beta chain was captured in a study of blood T cell repertoires in COVID-19. At the level of the study: Sites in the United States, Italy and Spain provided acute and convalescent COVID-19 samples. T cells, B-cell-depleted T cells, or PBMCs supplied cDNA or gDNA.

The CDR3 runs 12 residues. Trimming took 3 bases from V and 4 from J, leaving 6 bases between them. Germline CDR1 and CDR2: MNHEY and SVGAGI. Per the authors' pipeline: Reference gene primer amplification gave estimated nucleated cell counts. Sequencing used immunoSEQ multiplex PCR; TCRdb keeps in-frame clones, though not all of them. V and J calls and clone size are given by that table; D and trimming were obtained from the DNA. The sample carries a few hundred thousand clones, 88% recorded once. The sequenced sample consisted of peripheral blood. The V and J genes are TRBV6-5 and TRBJ1-1; unclear D gene. The sequence came from a woman between 50 and 59 years old with active or convalescent COVID-19. CDR3 in amino acids: CASSYTGTEAFF. DNA for the CDR3: TGTGCCAGCAGTTATACGGGCACTGAAGCTTTCTTT.